This TCR beta chain was retrieved from a study of follicular helper T cells after annual influenza vaccination. The study's findings and limits: Day 7 ICOS+CD38+ clones later appeared mostly in ICOS-CD38- cTfh.

Libraries were prepared by immunoSEQ multiplex PCR; TCRdb keeps only in-frame clonotypes and omits some of them. This table has thousands of clones, more than 75% appearing once. The CDR3 runs to 16 residues. CDR1 MNHNS and CDR2 SASEGT come from the germline V gene. Trimming removed 4 bases from V and 2 bases from J, with 12 bases in between. Time point of the sample: 2015-2016 season, 7 days after influenza vaccination. Adults received seasonal inactivated influenza vaccine, with sorted blood CD4 subsets sequenced before and after. Blood volume per time point ranged from about 40 to 100 mL. With regard to this clone: As yet, its antigen is unknown.

The chain links TRBV6-1 to TRBJ2-6; possibly TRBD1 for D (6 bases). The sequenced sample was CXCR5+ CD38- circulating T follicular helper cells from blood, obtained 7 days after influenza vaccination. Noted subset: circulating Tfh, non-naive CD4+CXCR5+PD-1+ (ICOS+CD38+ or ICOS-CD38-). The receptor's source is an adult who received the influenza vaccine. CDR3 nucleotide sequence: TGTGCCAGCAGTGGGGGGAAGGGGGCTGGGGCCAACGTCCTGACTTTC. It translates to CASSGGKGAGANVLTF.